This is a list of T cell receptor beta chains from one sample in a study of blood T cell repertoires in COVID-19. The protocol was immunoSEQ multiplex PCR, while the TCRdb copy is restricted to in-frame clones and leaves out a portion. The sample includes roughly 160,000 clones, about 85% of them seen just once. Sequenced input: peripheral blood. These receptors originate from a woman aged 50 to 60 with COVID-19, enrolled during active disease. CDR3s include the opening cysteine and the closing phenylalanine or tryptophan. The D gene is left open where the match is weak. Some rows have no size entry. The others give once, few or many, or a class for an expanded clone.

clone size	D gene	V gene	J gene	CDR3 protein	CDR3 DNA
NA	NA	TRBV30	TRBJ1-1	CAWSYSGEAFF	TGTGCCTGGAGTTACTCAGGGGAAGCTTTCTTT
NA	NA	TRBV7-3	TRBJ2-1	CASSLTYVTGSYNEQFF	TGTGCCAGCAGCTTAACATACGTAACAGGGTCCTACAATGAGCAGTTCTTC
NA	NA	TRBV4-1	TRBJ1-6	CASSRGQPGSPLHF	TGCGCCAGCAGCCGAGGGCAGCCAGGATCACCCCTCCACTTT
NA	TRBD1	TRBV30	TRBJ1-4	CAWSGGQGNEKLFF	TGTGCCTGGAGTGGGGGACAGGGTAATGAAAAACTGTTTTTT
NA	NA	TRBV3-1/TRBV3-2	TRBJ1-2	CASSQEGGMGGYTF	TGTGCCAGCAGCCAAGAAGGAGGGATGGGTGGCTACACCTTC
NA	TRBD1	TRBV30	TRBJ1-3	CAWRTKTGGSGNTIYF	TGTGCCTGGCGCACGAAGACAGGGGGCAGTGGAAACACCATATATTTT
NA	TRBD2	TRBV5-6	TRBJ2-3	CASSLRTGGDTQYF	TGTGCCAGCAGCTTACGAACGGGGGGAGATACGCAGTATTTT
NA	NA	TRBV6-5	TRBJ1-5	CASSSPQGNQPQHF	TGTGCCAGCAGTTCCCCCCAGGGGAATCAGCCCCAGCATTTT
NA	NA	TRBV7-6	TRBJ2-1	CASSRGRDEQFF	TGTGCCAGCAGCCGCGGCCGGGATGAGCAGTTCTTC
many	TRBD1	TRBV25-1	TRBJ1-1	CASSAIRDRDMNTEAFF	TGTGCCAGCAGTGCGATCCGGGACAGGGACATGAACACTGAAGCTTTCTTT
NA	NA	TRBV6-5	TRBJ1-2	CASSYAGEGDGYTF	TGTGCCAGCAGTTACGCGGGGGAAGGGGACGGCTACACCTTC
NA	TRBD2	TRBV19	TRBJ2-3	CATSGLAGADTQYF	TGTGCCACCTCGGGACTAGCGGGGGCCGATACGCAGTATTTT
NA	TRBD2	TRBV10-3	TRBJ2-1	CAISESGEGYNEQFF	TGTGCCATCAGTGAGTCCGGGGAGGGGTACAATGAGCAGTTCTTC
NA	TRBD2	TRBV27	TRBJ2-6	CASSPPGLAVGANVLTF	TGTGCCAGCAGTCCACCGGGACTAGCGGTCGGGGCCAACGTCCTGACTTTC
NA	NA	TRBV15	TRBJ2-3	CATSRDGAAADTQYF	TGTGCCACCAGCAGAGATGGAGCAGCCGCAGATACGCAGTATTTT
once	NA	TRBV5-1	TRBJ1-3	CASSVDRDRNTIYF	TGCGCCAGCAGCGTCGACAGAGACCGAAACACCATATATTTT
NA	TRBD1	TRBV5-4	TRBJ1-6	CASSLEQGVSSPLHF	TGTGCCAGCAGCTTAGAACAGGGGGTGAGTTCACCCCTCCACTTT
NA	NA	TRBV19	TRBJ2-3	CATRREDTQYF	TGTGCCACCCGCAGGGAAGATACGCAGTATTTT
NA	NA	TRBV19	TRBJ2-7	CASSPRGFAYEQYF	TGTGCCAGTAGTCCAAGGGGGTTTGCCTACGAGCAGTACTTC
NA	NA	TRBV12-5	TRBJ1-3	CASGLVQSGSGNTIYF	TGTGCTAGTGGTTTGGTACAGTCAGGCTCTGGAAACACCATATATTTT
NA	NA	TRBV12-3/TRBV12-4	TRBJ1-6	CASRGSPLHF	TGTGCCAGCCGGGGATCACCCCTCCACTTT
NA	NA	TRBV14	TRBJ2-1	CASTSGGANEQFF	TGTGCCAGCACTAGTGGGGGGGCCAATGAGCAGTTCTTC
NA	TRBD1	TRBV12-5	TRBJ1-5	CASGLGPGQRNSNQPQHF	TGTGCTAGTGGTTTGGGGCCGGGACAGAGAAATAGCAATCAGCCCCAGCATTTT
NA	NA	TRBV6-2/TRBV6-3	TRBJ2-4	CASSLGGVAKNIQYF	TGTGCCAGCAGTTTAGGGGGAGTAGCCAAAAACATTCAGTACTTC
NA	NA	TRBV6-5	TRBJ1-1	CASSPTREAYTEAFF	TGTGCCAGCAGTCCCACCAGGGAGGCGTACACTGAAGCTTTCTTT
NA	NA	TRBV7-9	TRBJ2-3	CASSFGPGTDTQYF	TGTGCCAGCAGCTTTGGGCCCGGCACAGATACGCAGTATTTT
NA	NA	TRBV11-2	TRBJ2-1	CASSFDQGGNEQFF	TGTGCCAGCAGCTTTGACCAGGGTGGCAATGAGCAGTTCTTC
NA	TRBD2	TRBV6-5	TRBJ2-5	CASSRTSGEQETQYF	TGTGCCAGCAGTCGGACTAGCGGGGAGCAAGAGACCCAGTACTTC
NA	NA	TRBV10-1	TRBJ1-3	CASSESTRGGSSSGNTIYF	TGCGCCAGCAGTGAGTCGACTCGTGGCGGTTCAAGCTCTGGAAACACCATATATTTT
NA	TRBD2	TRBV6-4	TRBJ2-1	CASTPEISGGRGLFF	TGTGCCAGCACCCCCGAGATTAGCGGGGGGCGAGGTCTGTTCTTC
once	NA	TRBV7-2	TRBJ2-3	CASSPHPAGTDTQYF	TGTGCCAGCAGCCCACATCCGGCGGGCACAGATACGCAGTATTTT
once	TRBD2	TRBV7-2	TRBJ2-1	CASSLAGSGGSSYNEQFF	TGTGCCAGCAGCTTAGCAGGCAGCGGGGGTAGCTCCTACAATGAGCAGTTCTTC
few	TRBD1	TRBV30	TRBJ1-1	CVWSTGTAKAFF	TGTGTCTGGAGTACCGGGACAGCGAAAGCTTTCTTT
NA	NA	TRBV5-1	TRBJ1-1	CASSLGRNTEAFF	TGCGCCAGCAGCTTGGGGAGGAACACTGAAGCTTTCTTT
NA	TRBD1	TRBV7-8	TRBJ2-3	CASSPRTGEGSDTQYF	TGTGCCAGCAGCCCGCGGACAGGGGAGGGATCAGATACGCAGTATTTT